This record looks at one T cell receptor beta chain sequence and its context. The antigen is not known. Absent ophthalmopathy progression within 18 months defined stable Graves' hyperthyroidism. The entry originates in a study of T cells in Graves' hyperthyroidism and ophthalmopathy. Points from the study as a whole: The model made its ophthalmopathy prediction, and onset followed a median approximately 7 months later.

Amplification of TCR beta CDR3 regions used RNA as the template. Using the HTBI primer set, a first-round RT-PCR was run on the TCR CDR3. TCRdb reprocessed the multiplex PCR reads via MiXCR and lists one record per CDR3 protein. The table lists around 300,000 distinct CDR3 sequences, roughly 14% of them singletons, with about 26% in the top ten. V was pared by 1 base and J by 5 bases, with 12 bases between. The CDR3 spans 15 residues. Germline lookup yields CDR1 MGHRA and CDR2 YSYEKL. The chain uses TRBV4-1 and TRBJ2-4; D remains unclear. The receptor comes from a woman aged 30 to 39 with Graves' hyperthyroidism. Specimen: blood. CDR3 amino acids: CASSQVPLGQNIQYF. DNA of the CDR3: TGCGCCAGCAGCCAAGTTCCCCTAGGACAAAACATTCAGTACTTC.